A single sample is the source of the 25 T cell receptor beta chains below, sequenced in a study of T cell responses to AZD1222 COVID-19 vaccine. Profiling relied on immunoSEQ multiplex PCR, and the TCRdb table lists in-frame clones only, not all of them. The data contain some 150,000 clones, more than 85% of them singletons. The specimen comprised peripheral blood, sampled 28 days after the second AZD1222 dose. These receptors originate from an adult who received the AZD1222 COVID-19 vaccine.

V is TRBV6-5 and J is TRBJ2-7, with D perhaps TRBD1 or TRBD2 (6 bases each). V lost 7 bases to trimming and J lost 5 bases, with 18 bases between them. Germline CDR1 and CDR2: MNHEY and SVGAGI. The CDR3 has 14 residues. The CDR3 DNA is TGTGCCAGCACCATACTCGGGGGCAGCGACGAGCAGTACTTC. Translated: CASTILGGSDEQYF.

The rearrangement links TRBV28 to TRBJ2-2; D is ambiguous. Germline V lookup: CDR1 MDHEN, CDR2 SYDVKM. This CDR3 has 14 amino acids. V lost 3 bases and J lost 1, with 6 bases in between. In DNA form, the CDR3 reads TGTGCCAGCAGTTTCTGGGTGAACACCGGGGAGCTGTTTTTT. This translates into CASSFWVNTGELFF.

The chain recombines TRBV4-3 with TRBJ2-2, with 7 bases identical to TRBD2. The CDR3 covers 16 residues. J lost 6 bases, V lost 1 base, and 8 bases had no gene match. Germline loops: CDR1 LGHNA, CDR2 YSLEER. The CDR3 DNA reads TGCGCCAGCAGCCAAGGCGCGGGAGTGTCAGCCGGGGAGCTGTTTTTT. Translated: CASSQGAGVSAGELFF.

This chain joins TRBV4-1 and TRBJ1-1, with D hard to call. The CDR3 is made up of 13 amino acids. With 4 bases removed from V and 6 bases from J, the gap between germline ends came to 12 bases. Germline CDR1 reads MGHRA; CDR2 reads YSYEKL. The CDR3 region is CASSPSAGSEAFF. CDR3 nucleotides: TGCGCCAGCAGCCCGTCGGCTGGGTCTGAAGCTTTCTTT.

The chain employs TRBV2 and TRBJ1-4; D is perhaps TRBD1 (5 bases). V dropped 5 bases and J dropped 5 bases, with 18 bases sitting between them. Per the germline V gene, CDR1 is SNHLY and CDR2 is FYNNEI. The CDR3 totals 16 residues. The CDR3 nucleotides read TGTGCCAGCAGTCAAAGGGTGGGGGGAAAAAATGAAAAACTGTTTTTT. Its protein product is CASSQRVGGKNEKLFF.

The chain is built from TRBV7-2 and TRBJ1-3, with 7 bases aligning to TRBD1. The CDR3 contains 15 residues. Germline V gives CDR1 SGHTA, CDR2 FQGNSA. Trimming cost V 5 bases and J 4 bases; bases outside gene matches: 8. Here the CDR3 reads CASSPTGEGGNTIYF. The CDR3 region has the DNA TGTGCCAGCAGCCCCACAGGGGAGGGCGGAAACACCATATATTTT.

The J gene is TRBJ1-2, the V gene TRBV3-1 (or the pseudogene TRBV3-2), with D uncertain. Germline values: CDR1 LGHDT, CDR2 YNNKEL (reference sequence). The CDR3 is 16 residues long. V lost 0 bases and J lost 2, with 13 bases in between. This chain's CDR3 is CASSQDAFAENYGYTF. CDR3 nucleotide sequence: TGTGCCAGCAGCCAAGATGCTTTTGCGGAGAACTATGGCTACACCTTC.

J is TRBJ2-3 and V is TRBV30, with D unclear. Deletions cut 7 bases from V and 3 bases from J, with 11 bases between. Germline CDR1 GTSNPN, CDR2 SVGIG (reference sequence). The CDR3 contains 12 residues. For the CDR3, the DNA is TGTGCCTCCTCCCTTGGTACAGATACGCAGTATTTT. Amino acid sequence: CASSLGTDTQYF. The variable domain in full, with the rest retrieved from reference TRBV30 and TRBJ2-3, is SQTIHQWPATLVQPVGSPLSLECTVEGTSNPNLYWYRQAAGRGLQLLFYSVGIGQISSEVPQNLSASRPQDRQFILSSKKLLLSDSGFYLCASSLGTDTQYFGPGTRLTVL.

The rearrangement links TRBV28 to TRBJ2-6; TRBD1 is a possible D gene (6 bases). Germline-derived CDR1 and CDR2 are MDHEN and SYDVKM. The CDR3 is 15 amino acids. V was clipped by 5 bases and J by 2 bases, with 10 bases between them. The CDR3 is CASSTTGTGANVLTF. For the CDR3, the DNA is TGTGCCAGCAGTACCACAGGGACTGGGGCCAACGTCCTGACTTTC.

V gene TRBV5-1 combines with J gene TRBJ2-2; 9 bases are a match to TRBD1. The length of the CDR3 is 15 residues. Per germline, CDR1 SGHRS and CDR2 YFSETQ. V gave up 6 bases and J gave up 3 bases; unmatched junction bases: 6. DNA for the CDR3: TGCGCCAGCAATCCCGGGACAGGGTACACCGGGGAGCTGTTTTTT. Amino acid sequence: CASNPGTGYTGELFF.

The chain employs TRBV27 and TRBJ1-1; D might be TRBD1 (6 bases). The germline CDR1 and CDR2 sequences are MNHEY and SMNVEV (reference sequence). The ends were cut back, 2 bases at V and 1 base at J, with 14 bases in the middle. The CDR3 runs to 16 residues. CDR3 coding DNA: TGTGCCAGCAGTTTAGGATGGACAGAGGCGAACACTGAAGCTTTCTTT. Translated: CASSLGWTEANTEAFF.

This CDR3 is CASSPSSTNEKLFF. The DNA for the CDR3 is TGTGCCAGCTCACCATCCTCAACTAATGAAAAACTGTTTTTT. This sequence joins TRBV18 and TRBJ1-4, with D unresolved. The V and J ends lost 2 bases and 0 bases respectively, with 4 bases between them. Per the germline V gene, CDR1 is KGHSH and CDR2 is LQKENI. The CDR3 has 14 amino acids.

CDR3 residues: CASSLDDARLQYF. In DNA, the CDR3 is TGCGCCAGCAGCTTGGACGACGCGAGGCTCCAGTACTTC. The chain combines TRBV5-1 with TRBJ2-7; D is undetermined. This CDR3 is built from 13 residues. The germline V gene encodes CDR1 SGHRS and CDR2 YFSETQ. The V and J ends lost 0 bases and 10 bases respectively, with 14 bases between them. The complete variable domain, with remaining parts taken from reference TRBV5-1 and TRBJ2-7, reads KAGVTQTPRYLIKTRGQQVTLSCSPISGHRSVSWYQQTPGQGLQFLFEYFSETQRNKGNFPGRFSGRQFSNSRSEMNVSTLELGDSALYLCASSLDDARLQYFGPGTRLTVT.

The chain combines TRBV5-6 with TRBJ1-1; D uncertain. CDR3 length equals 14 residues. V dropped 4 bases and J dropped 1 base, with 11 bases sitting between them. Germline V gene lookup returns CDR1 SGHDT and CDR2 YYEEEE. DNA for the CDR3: TGTGCCAGCAGCCGGGATGTGCGGAACACTGAAGCTTTCTTT. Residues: CASSRDVRNTEAFF.

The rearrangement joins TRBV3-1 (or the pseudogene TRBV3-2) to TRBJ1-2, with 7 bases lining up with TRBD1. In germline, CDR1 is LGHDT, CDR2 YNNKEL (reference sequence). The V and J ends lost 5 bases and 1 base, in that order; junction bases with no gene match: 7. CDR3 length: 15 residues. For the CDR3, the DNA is TGTGCCAGCAGCTACGGCAGGGGGAGTAACTATGGCTACACCTTC. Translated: CASSYGRGSNYGYTF.

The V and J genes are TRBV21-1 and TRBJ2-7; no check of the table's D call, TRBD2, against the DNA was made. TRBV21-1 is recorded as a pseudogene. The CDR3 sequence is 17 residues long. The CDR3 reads CASNPTSRILRTYEQYF. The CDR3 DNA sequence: TGTGCCAGCAACCCGACTAGCCGAATCCTTCGTACCTACGAGCAGTACTTC.

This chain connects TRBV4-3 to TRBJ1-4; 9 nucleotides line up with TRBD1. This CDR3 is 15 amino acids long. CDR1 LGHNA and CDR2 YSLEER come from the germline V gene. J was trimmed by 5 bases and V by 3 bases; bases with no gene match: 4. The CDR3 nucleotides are TGCGCCAGCAGCCACTCCGGGACAGGGAATGAAAAACTGTTTTTT. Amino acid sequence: CASSHSGTGNEKLFF.

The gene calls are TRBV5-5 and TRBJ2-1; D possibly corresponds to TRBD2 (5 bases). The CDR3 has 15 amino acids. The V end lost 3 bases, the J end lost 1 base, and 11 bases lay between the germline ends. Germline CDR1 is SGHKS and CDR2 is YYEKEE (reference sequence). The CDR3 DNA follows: TGTGCCAGCAGCTACTCGACGGGGTCCTACAATGAGCAGTTCTTC. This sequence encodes CASSYSTGSYNEQFF.

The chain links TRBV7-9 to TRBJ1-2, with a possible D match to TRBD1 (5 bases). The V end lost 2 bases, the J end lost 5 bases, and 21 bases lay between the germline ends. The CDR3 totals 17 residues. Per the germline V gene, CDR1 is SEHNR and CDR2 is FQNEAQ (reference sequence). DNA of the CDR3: TGTGCCAGCAGCTTACCGTACCTATTGGGGGAGGGTTATGGCTACACCTTC. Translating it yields CASSLPYLLGEGYGYTF.

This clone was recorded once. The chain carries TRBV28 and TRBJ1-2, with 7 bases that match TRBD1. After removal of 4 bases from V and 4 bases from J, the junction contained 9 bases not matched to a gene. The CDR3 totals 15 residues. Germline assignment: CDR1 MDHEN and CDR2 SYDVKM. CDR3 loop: CASSSPGQKSYGYTF. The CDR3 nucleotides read TGTGCCAGCAGTTCACCGGGACAGAAAAGCTATGGCTACACCTTC.

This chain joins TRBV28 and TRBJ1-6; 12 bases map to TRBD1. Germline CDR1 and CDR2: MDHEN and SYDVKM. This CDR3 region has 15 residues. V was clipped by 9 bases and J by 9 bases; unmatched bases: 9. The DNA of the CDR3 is TGTGCCAGTATCGGGGGACAGGGGGCCTTTTCACCCCTCCACTTT. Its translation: CASIGGQGAFSPLHF.

The DNA of the CDR3 is TGCGCCAGCAGCTTGGACCTACAGGCCGGGGGGAACACCGGGGAGCTGTTTTTT. Protein: CASSLDLQAGGNTGELFF. V gene TRBV5-1 combines with J gene TRBJ2-2; TRBD2 is a possible D gene (6 bases). Germline lookup yields CDR1 SGHRS and CDR2 YFSETQ. This CDR3 is 18 amino acids long. Between the trimmed V and J ends, which lost 0 bases and 1 base, there was a span of 16 bases.

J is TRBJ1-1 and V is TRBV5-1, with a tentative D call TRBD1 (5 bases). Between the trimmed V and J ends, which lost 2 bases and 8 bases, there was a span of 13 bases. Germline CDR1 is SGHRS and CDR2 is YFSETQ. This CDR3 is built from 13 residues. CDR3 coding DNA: TGCGCCAGCAGCTTTCAGGGCTCGGGCGAAGCTTTCTTT. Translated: CASSFQGSGEAFF.

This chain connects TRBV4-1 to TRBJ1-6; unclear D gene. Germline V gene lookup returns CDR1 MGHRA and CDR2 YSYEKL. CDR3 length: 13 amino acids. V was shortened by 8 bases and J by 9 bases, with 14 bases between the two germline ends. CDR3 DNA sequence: TGCGCCAGCGGACCCGAGGATGGTTCACCCCTCCACTTT. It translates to CASGPEDGSPLHF.

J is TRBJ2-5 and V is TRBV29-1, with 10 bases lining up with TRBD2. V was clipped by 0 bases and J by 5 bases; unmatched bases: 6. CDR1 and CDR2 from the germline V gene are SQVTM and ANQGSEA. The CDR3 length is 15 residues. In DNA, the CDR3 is TGCAGCGTTGAAGATCTGCTAGCGGGGGTGGAGACCCAGTACTTC. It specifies CSVEDLLAGVETQYF.